These T cell receptor beta chains were read from a single sample in a study of shared clonotypes between healthy human individuals. Profiled with immunoSEQ multiplex PCR; TCRdb holds only in-frame clones, not every one. The sample yields millions of clones, approximately 95% seen once. Sample: naive CD4+ T cells from PBMCs. These receptors originate from a man aged 18-30 years in good health. Some clones in this sample may be carry-over from other donors' samples. Both conserved end residues are trimmed from each CDR3. The order of the fields is clone size, CDR3 length, V gene, CDR3 protein. The listing skips clone size in some rows; elsewhere it reads once, few, many or a size class.

clone_size: .; cdr3_length: 13; v_call: TRBV5-4; cdr3_aa: ASRVGLAEQETQY
clone_size: .; cdr3_length: 14; v_call: TRBV30; cdr3_aa: AWSVRLAGGRNEQY
clone_size: .; cdr3_length: 16; v_call: TRBV11-1; cdr3_aa: ASSLTGAAGLRADTQY
clone_size: .; cdr3_length: 12; v_call: TRBV19; cdr3_aa: ASSIGREHNEQF
clone_size: .; cdr3_length: 12; v_call: TRBV19; cdr3_aa: ASSTTGVNTEAF
clone_size: .; cdr3_length: 12; v_call: TRBV6-5; cdr3_aa: ASSYLFGTYEQY
clone_size: .; cdr3_length: 16; v_call: TRBV27; cdr3_aa: ASSLLLAGGPTWDTQY
clone_size: .; cdr3_length: 13; v_call: TRBV7-9; cdr3_aa: ASSRSGSSYNEQF
clone_size: .; cdr3_length: 12; v_call: TRBV28; cdr3_aa: ASSRGSPTDTQY
clone_size: .; cdr3_length: 13; v_call: TRBV5-1; cdr3_aa: ASSLAGGAGETQY
clone_size: .; cdr3_length: 10; v_call: TRBV28; cdr3_aa: ASADAYNEQF
clone_size: .; cdr3_length: 12; v_call: TRBV28; cdr3_aa: ASSPGTKNTEAF
clone_size: .; cdr3_length: 15; v_call: TRBV7-8; cdr3_aa: ASSSGIAGGRRETQY
clone_size: .; cdr3_length: 15; v_call: TRBV18; cdr3_aa: ASSPGVQGASGYGYT
clone_size: .; cdr3_length: 12; v_call: TRBV14; cdr3_aa: ASSQDQANTEAF
clone_size: .; cdr3_length: 13; v_call: TRBV6-5; cdr3_aa: ASKRSTAHDYGYT
clone_size: .; cdr3_length: 12; v_call: TRBV28; cdr3_aa: ASSVHRGRNEQY
clone_size: .; cdr3_length: 14; v_call: TRBV13; cdr3_aa: ASSPIGLAGRNEQF
clone_size: .; cdr3_length: 13; v_call: TRBV15; cdr3_aa: ATSRGGTVAYEQY
clone_size: .; cdr3_length: 14; v_call: TRBV19; cdr3_aa: ASSIPGRGLNQPQH
clone_size: .; cdr3_length: 11; v_call: TRBV27; cdr3_aa: ASSRKNPDTQY
clone_size: .; cdr3_length: 12; v_call: TRBV28; cdr3_aa: ASSWAKGNYGYT
clone_size: .; cdr3_length: 8; v_call: TRBV28; cdr3_aa: ATGVDTQY
clone_size: .; cdr3_length: 13; v_call: TRBV19; cdr3_aa: ASSIVNAALYGYT
clone_size: .; cdr3_length: 11; v_call: TRBV18; cdr3_aa: ASSPGFRDTQY
clone_size: .; cdr3_length: 12; v_call: TRBV27; cdr3_aa: ASSAYRGDYEQY
clone_size: .; cdr3_length: 15; v_call: TRBV7-2; cdr3_aa: ASSFTPGSYMNTEAF
clone_size: .; cdr3_length: 13; v_call: TRBV2; cdr3_aa: ASTLKDPRVETQY
clone_size: .; cdr3_length: 14; v_call: TRBV27; cdr3_aa: ASSGGRGQSSYEQY
clone_size: .; cdr3_length: 12; v_call: TRBV28; cdr3_aa: AAEGRGGVQPQH
clone_size: once; cdr3_length: 12; v_call: TRBV6-1; cdr3_aa: ASSSGGLGDTQY
clone_size: once; cdr3_length: 13; v_call: TRBV11-2; cdr3_aa: ASSLLLGGIETQY
clone_size: .; cdr3_length: 13; v_call: TRBV10-3; cdr3_aa: AISEGLIVEETQY
clone_size: .; cdr3_length: 12; v_call: TRBV29-1; cdr3_aa: SVEVSVAKNIQY
clone_size: .; cdr3_length: 9; v_call: TRBV2; cdr3_aa: ASSEVVVQY
clone_size: .; cdr3_length: 12; v_call: TRBV11-3; cdr3_aa: ASSSGQYQETQY